Shown below are 18 T cell receptor beta chains from a single sample sequenced in a study of T cells expressing NK-cell markers. From the 5' RACE reads, TCRdb lists one entry per CDR3 protein and no DNA. The listing contains about 160,000 distinct CDR3 sequences. The material sequenced was blood T cells: a sorted CD56 or NKG2C T cell subset, CD4+ or CD8+ T cells, or bulk PBMC T cells (not recorded which). The receptors derive from a woman between 18 and 70 years old in good health.

The chain combines TRBV5-1 with TRBJ1-2; absent DNA, TCRdb's TRBD1 call cannot be checked. CDR1 and CDR2 (germline): SGHRS, YFSETQ. The CDR3 length is 13 residues. CDR3 in amino acids: CASSLVAGRGYTF.

The chain is built from TRBV5-1 and TRBJ2-5; TCRdb gives TRBD1 as the D gene, but with no DNA this cannot be confirmed. Per germline, CDR1 SGHRS and CDR2 YFSETQ. The CDR3 extends over 17 amino acids. The CDR3 sequence: CASSLGQGALGQETQYF.

This sequence joins TRBV3-1 and TRBJ2-3; TCRdb designates TRBD1, a call that cannot be tested without DNA. Germline CDR1 reads LGHDT; CDR2 reads YNNKEL (reference sequence). This CDR3 is 16 amino acids long. This CDR3 is CASSQPLTLFADTQYF.

This chain joins TRBV20-1 and TRBJ2-5; the D gene TCRdb calls, TRBD1, cannot be checked with no DNA. CDR1 is DFQATT, CDR2 SNEGSKA, per germline (reference sequence). CDR3 length: 14 residues. CDR3 amino acids: CSATPGQGGETQYF.

V usage is TRBV24-1 and J usage is TRBJ2-3; the TCRdb call, TRBD1, lacks DNA for checking. The CDR3 has 16 residues. From germline, CDR1 is KGHDR and CDR2 SFDVKD. The CDR3 is CATSGPGTASTDTQYF.

This chain links TRBV29-1 with TRBJ2-7. Germline CDR1 SQVTM, CDR2 ANQGSEA. The CDR3 is 13 residues long. The CDR3 protein is CSVSSWDSYEQYF.

The chain has TRBV5-1 and TRBJ2-1; TCRdb indicates TRBD2, and absent DNA this call remains unverified. Germline V gives CDR1 SGHRS, CDR2 YFSETQ. The length of the CDR3 is 16 residues. The chain's CDR3 is CASSVGTSGRYNEQFF. The whole variable domain, filled in from reference TRBV5-1 and TRBJ2-1, reads KAGVTQTPRYLIKTRGQQVTLSCSPISGHRSVSWYQQTPGQGLQFLFEYFSETQRNKGNFPGRFSGRQFSNSRSEMNVSTLELGDSALYLCASSVGTSGRYNEQFFGPGTRLTVL.

V gene TRBV7-2 combines with J gene TRBJ2-7; the D call from TCRdb, TRBD1, cannot be confirmed without DNA. Looked up from germline, CDR1 is SGHTA and CDR2 is FQGNSA. This CDR3 contains 15 residues. The chain's CDR3 is CASSRGHQRVMEQYF.

The CDR3 reads CASSPDPARTDTQYF. The chain uses TRBV7-8 and TRBJ2-3; TCRdb selects TRBD2, and the lack of DNA leaves this call unchecked. The CDR3 covers 15 residues. CDR1 and CDR2 from the germline V gene are SGHVS and FQNEAQ.

The V call is TRBV29-1, the J call TRBJ2-1. CDR3 length: 11 amino acids. Germline V gene data show CDR1 as SQVTM and CDR2 as ANQGSEA. The CDR3 loop reads CSGGRYNEQFF.

The chain couples TRBV9 to TRBJ2-1; the TCRdb call, TRBD2, lacks DNA for checking. Germline CDR1 and CDR2: SGDLS and YYNGEE. This CDR3 has 15 amino acids. CDR3 sequence: CASTGTSGGFNEQFF.

This chain connects TRBV7-8 to TRBJ2-1; checking the TCRdb D call of TRBD2 is not possible without DNA. Per the germline V gene, CDR1 is SGHVS and CDR2 is FQNEAQ. The CDR3 is 15 residues long. CDR3 sequence reads: CASSARDFSYNEQFF. Full variable domain (missing parts from reference TRBV7-8 and TRBJ2-1): GAGVSQSPRYKVAKRGQDVALRCDPISGHVSLFWYQQALGQGPEFLTYFQNEAQLDKSGLPSDRFFAERPEGSVSTLKIQRTQQEDSAVYLCASSARDFSYNEQFFGPGTRLTVL.

The genes are TRBV27 and TRBJ2-7; the TRBD2 assignment by TCRdb is unverifiable without DNA. Germline CDR1 and CDR2: MNHEY and SMNVEV (reference sequence). The CDR3 covers 15 residues. CDR3 sequence: CASSLSAGRAYEQYF.

The V gene is TRBV24-1, the J gene TRBJ2-1; the TCRdb D gene call, TRBD1, has no DNA to confirm it. Germline V lookup: CDR1 KGHDR, CDR2 SFDVKD. The CDR3 length is 16 residues. CDR3 amino acids: CATSDSGQGGSDEQFF.

The chain combines TRBV3-1 with TRBJ1-2; no DNA is available, so the TRBD1 call from TCRdb remains unchecked. This CDR3 spans 15 amino acids. Germline V lookup: CDR1 LGHDT, CDR2 YNNKEL (reference sequence). CDR3 residues: CASSQRQTGVYGYTF.

The CDR3: CSVRVSGANVLTF. The V gene is TRBV29-1, the J gene TRBJ2-6; TCRdb picks TRBD1, but there is no DNA to check that call. Germline CDR1 is SQVTM and CDR2 is ANQGSEA. This CDR3 has 13 amino acids.

This chain links TRBV18 with TRBJ2-3. Germline loops: CDR1 KGHSH, CDR2 LQKENI. The CDR3 totals 16 residues. CDR3 sequence reads: CASSPSGTSYTDTQYF.

The chain uses TRBV28 and TRBJ2-2; there is no DNA to check the TCRdb D call of TRBD2. The CDR3 has 15 residues. CDR1 is MDHEN, CDR2 SYDVKM, per germline. The CDR3 here is CASSSGGANTGELFF.